The following is a T cell receptor beta chain sequence with its context. CDR1 is DFQATT and CDR2 is SNEGSKA in the germline V gene (reference sequence). The CDR3 length is 14 residues. Each TCR library used 3500 ng of total RNA. Template switching appended UMIs that held a 6-nucleotide sample barcode. One entry per CDR3 protein, without DNA, is what TCRdb gives after re-calling the 5' RACE reads. The sample totals some 150,000 distinct CDR3 sequences; its top ten clones hold 2% to 2.5%. The data were obtained in a study of monozygotic twins with inflammatory bowel disease. Staff drew a roughly 2.5 ml blood sample from each donor.

The TCR comes from a human donor with ulcerative colitis or Crohn's disease, or a healthy co-twin of an affected twin (not recorded which). The sequenced sample was blood. The J gene is TRBJ2-5, the V gene TRBV20-1; TCRdb calls TRBD2, which cannot be checked without DNA. CDR3 region: CSARGGTSEETQYF.